The 11 T cell receptor beta chains below were found in one sample sequenced in a study of shared clonotypes between healthy human individuals. Clones were read by immunoSEQ multiplex PCR, and TCRdb kept only the in-frame ones, dropping some. The sample has about 120,000 clones; about 63% are singletons. The sequencing sample was made of memory CD8+ T cells sorted from blood. Subset denoted: CD45RO+ cells pooled with CCR7-negative TemRA cells. The receptor set was obtained from a woman aged 25 to 45 in good health.

V usage is TRBV20-1 and J usage is TRBJ1-2; D is unclear. Germline V gives CDR1 DFQATT, CDR2 SNEGSKA (reference sequence). The V end lost 2 bases, the J end lost 5 bases, and 6 bases lay between the germline ends. This CDR3 contains 11 residues. The CDR3 DNA sequence: TGCAGTGCTAGATCCTTTTATGGCTACACCTTC. It is translated as CSARSFYGYTF.

The gene calls are TRBV27 and TRBJ2-4; perhaps TRBD1 as D (6 bases). From germline, CDR1 is MNHEY and CDR2 SMNVEV (reference sequence). The germline V and J ends were trimmed by 1 base and 4 bases, with 8 bases remaining between them. The CDR3 covers 14 residues. As DNA, the CDR3 is TGTGCCAGCAGTTTATGGCAGGGGAAAAACATTCAGTACTTC. Translation gives CASSLWQGKNIQYF.

Worth noting for this clone: This sequence is one base from a far larger clone and is likely a read error. Other DNA variants within this sample encode the same CDR3. V gene TRBV25-1 combines with J gene TRBJ2-3; the D gene is possibly TRBD2 (5 bases). This CDR3 is 14 amino acids long. Germline V lookup: CDR1 MGHDK, CDR2 SYGVNS. DNA of the CDR3: TGTGCCGTCAGCCTCAGCGGTAGCACAGATACACAGTATTTT. Its protein is CAVSLSGSTDTQYF.

The rearrangement uses TRBV20-1 and TRBJ1-1; D gene ambiguous. The germline gives CDR1 DFQATT, CDR2 SNEGSKA (reference sequence). The CDR3 runs 11 residues. V dropped 1 base and J dropped 7 bases, with 7 bases sitting between them. The CDR3 region is CSARATLEAFF. The CDR3 nucleotides are TGCAGTGCTAGAGCCACCCTTGAAGCTTTCTTT.

V and J are TRBV28 and TRBJ1-2; 7 nucleotides line up with TRBD1. CDR1 MDHEN and CDR2 SYDVKM come from the germline V gene. CDR3 length: 14 residues. V lost 3 bases, J lost 0 bases, and 1 base stayed unmatched. The CDR3 sequence: CASSFQGANYGYTF. The CDR3 DNA is TGTGCCAGCAGTTTCCAGGGGGCTAACTATGGCTACACCTTC.

This clone was counted between two and nine times. The CDR3: CASSAMGQGFSGANVLTF. Written as DNA, the CDR3 is TGTGCCAGCAGTGCGATGGGACAAGGCTTCTCTGGGGCCAACGTCCTGACTTTC. This chain connects TRBV6-1 to TRBJ2-6; perhaps TRBD1 as D (6 bases). Germline V gene lookup returns CDR1 MNHNS and CDR2 SASEGT. CDR3 size: 18 residues. The V end was cut by 4 bases, the J end by 0 bases, with 16 bases between.

The rearrangement uses TRBV14 and TRBJ2-1; 7 nucleotides match TRBD2. Germline CDR1 SGHDN, CDR2 FVKESK. Unmatched junction bases numbered 8, after V lost 5 bases and J lost 4 bases. The CDR3 totals 15 residues. In DNA form, the CDR3 reads TGTGCCAGCAGCATAGCGGGTGTTCTTTACAATGAGCAGTTCTTC. Protein sequence: CASSIAGVLYNEQFF.

This clone was picked up a small number of times. This specimen includes other DNA sequences encoding the same CDR3. The chain uses TRBV6-1 and TRBJ1-4; a possible D gene is TRBD1 (5 bases). CDR3 length equals 15 residues. The germline V and J ends were trimmed by 5 bases and 0 bases, with 10 bases remaining between them. Germline CDR1 is MNHNS and CDR2 is SASEGT. CDR3 in DNA: TGTGCCAGCAGTCCAGGGCCGGCAACTAATGAAAAACTGTTTTTT. Protein sequence: CASSPGPATNEKLFF.

This chain joins TRBV19 and TRBJ2-1; D perhaps matches TRBD1 (5 bases). V was clipped by 9 bases and J by 8 bases, with 20 bases between them. CDR1 is LNHDA, CDR2 SQIVND, per germline (reference sequence). This CDR3 is built from 14 residues. The CDR3 bases are TGTGCCAGCCAGGGCCAGTCGGGCCGCTATGAGCAGTTCTTC. This translates into CASQGQSGRYEQFF.

J is TRBJ1-1 and V is TRBV5-1; weak D call: TRBD1 (5 bases). V was cut by 1 base and J by 2 bases, with 12 bases left in between. This CDR3 region has 15 residues. In germline, CDR1 is SGHRS, CDR2 YFSETQ. CDR3 in amino acids: CASSLNAGSNTEAFF. The DNA for the CDR3 is TGCGCCAGCAGCTTGAACGCAGGGAGCAACACTGAAGCTTTCTTT.

The chain uses TRBV25-1 and TRBJ2-3, with D possibly TRBD2 on 6 matching bases. Trimming pared 6 bases from V and 0 bases from J, leaving 16 bases between. The CDR3 contains 16 residues. Germline V lookup: CDR1 MGHDK, CDR2 SYGVNS. The CDR3 bases are TGTGCCAGCAGAAATAGCGGTACCACTAGCACAGATACGCAGTATTTT. It encodes CASRNSGTTSTDTQYF.